The 26 T cell receptor beta chains reported below all come from one sample, sequenced in a study of identical twins. One entry per CDR3 protein results from TCRdb running MiXCR on the 5' RACE reads. The sample records hundreds of thousands of distinct CDR3 sequences, around 5.7% being singletons. Sequenced material: naive T cells sorted from blood. All receptors come from a man in his late teens or twenties in good health.

Concerning this clonotype: A much larger clone is a single base away; this may be a read error. The genes are TRBV29-1 and TRBJ1-1; weak D call: TRBD1 (5 bases). Trimming removed 7 bases from V and 1 base from J, with 25 bases in between. The CDR3 spans 17 residues. Germline lookup yields CDR1 SQVTM and CDR2 ANQGSEA. CDR3 sequence reads: CSAVAVAGGQTNTEAFF. The CDR3 coding sequence is TGCAGCGCCGTCGCGGTCGCCGGGGGTCAGACGAACACTGAAGCTTTCTTT. The entire variable domain, with the rest obtained from reference TRBV29-1 and TRBJ1-1, is as follows: SAVISQKPSRDICQRGTSLTIQCQVDSQVTMMFWYRQQPGQSLTLIATANQGSEATYESGFVIDKFPISRPNLTFSTLTVSNMSPEDSSIYLCSAVAVAGGQTNTEAFFGQGTRLTVV.

This clonotype was detected ten times or more. The chain couples TRBV20-1 to TRBJ2-1; D remains unclear. The CDR3 has 14 residues. Germline V lookup: CDR1 DFQATT, CDR2 SNEGSKA (reference sequence). V shed 3 bases and J shed 0 bases, with 9 bases lying between them. CDR3 region: CSASRTDSYNEQFF. The CDR3 DNA reads as TGCAGTGCTAGTCGGACGGACTCCTACAATGAGCAGTTCTTC.

The V call is TRBV20-1, the J call TRBJ2-7, with 9 bases identical to TRBD1. Germline CDR1 DFQATT, CDR2 SNEGSKA (reference sequence). CDR3 length: 13 residues. V shed 5 bases and J 3 bases; nucleotides not matched to a gene: 5. The CDR3 spells CSAHRGPDYEQYF. The CDR3 DNA sequence: TGCAGTGCTCACAGGGGGCCAGACTACGAGCAGTACTTC.

The J gene is TRBJ2-2, the V gene TRBV28; no reliable D call. Germline V gives CDR1 MDHEN, CDR2 SYDVKM. CDR3 size: 14 residues. V lost 2 bases to trimming and J lost 7 bases, with 11 bases between them. The CDR3 spells CASSLRAPGGELFF. In DNA form, the CDR3 reads TGTGCCAGCAGTTTAAGGGCCCCTGGCGGGGAGCTGTTTTTT.

This clonotype was recorded many times. The chain recombines TRBV12-3 or TRBV12-4 with TRBJ2-5, with 7 bases aligning to TRBD2. V was pared by 3 bases and J by 5 bases, with 3 bases of the junction left unmatched. This CDR3 region has 13 residues. CDR3 protein: CASSFWGGETQYF. Here the CDR3 DNA reads TGTGCCAGCAGTTTTTGGGGAGGGGAGACCCAGTACTTC.

This clonotype occurred many times. This chain uses TRBV29-1 with TRBJ2-7; D is perhaps TRBD2 (5 bases). Germline V gene lookup returns CDR1 SQVTM and CDR2 ANQGSEA. Trimming removed 6 bases from V and 6 bases from J, with 18 bases in between. The CDR3 sequence is 13 residues long. The CDR3 sequence is CSVTPGYGVEQYF. The DNA for the CDR3 is TGCAGCGTGACCCCGGGGTACGGGGTCGAGCAGTACTTC.

This clonotype was seen repeatedly, ten times or more. This chain connects TRBV20-1 to TRBJ1-6; D uncertain. V lost 3 bases and J 0 bases, leaving 15 bases between the germline ends. Germline CDR1 reads DFQATT; CDR2 reads SNEGSKA (reference sequence). The CDR3 extends over 17 amino acids. The CDR3 DNA sequence: TGCAGTGCTAGCGACCCCGTCCTGAGCTCCTATAATTCACCCCTCCACTTT. Translation: CSASDPVLSSYNSPLHF.

The chain employs TRBV20-1 and TRBJ2-1; no clear D gene. The ends were cut back, 5 bases at V and 0 bases at J, with 11 bases in the middle. The length of the CDR3 is 14 residues. The germline CDR1 and CDR2 sequences are DFQATT and SNEGSKA (reference sequence). The CDR3 region has the DNA TGCAGTGCTGGCCGATCAAGCTCCTACAATGAGCAGTTCTTC. This encodes CSAGRSSSYNEQFF.

The genes are TRBV24-1 and TRBJ2-2; 10 bases align to TRBD1. Germline lookup yields CDR1 KGHDR and CDR2 SFDVKD. This CDR3 is built from 16 residues. J gave up 3 bases and V 7 bases, and 7 bases lay outside the gene matches. The CDR3 reads CATSRSGTGDTGELFF. In DNA form, the CDR3 reads TGTGCCACCAGCCGATCCGGGACAGGGGACACCGGGGAGCTGTTTTTT.

The chain combines TRBV11-2 with TRBJ2-5; D is possibly TRBD1 (6 bases). Germline V lookup: CDR1 SGHAT, CDR2 FQNNGV. The CDR3 loop spans 16 amino acids. Trimming stripped 1 base from V and 3 bases from J, with 15 bases between. CDR3 protein: CASSLVGQKQKETQYF. Written as DNA, the CDR3 is TGTGCCAGCAGCTTAGTCGGACAGAAGCAAAAAGAGACCCAGTACTTC.

This clonotype was recorded at least ten times. The chain carries TRBV20-1 and TRBJ2-3; TRBD2 might be the D (6 bases). Trimming removed 3 bases at V and 0 bases at J, with 10 bases between. CDR3 length: 14 amino acids. The V gene's germline CDR1 is DFQATT and CDR2 SNEGSKA (reference sequence). The CDR3 protein is CSASSGASTDTQYF. The CDR3 coding sequence is TGCAGTGCTAGTAGCGGTGCTAGCACAGATACGCAGTATTTT.

This clonotype was recorded at least ten times. The V gene is TRBV12-3 or TRBV12-4, the J gene TRBJ1-5; 8 bases match TRBD1. The CDR3 consists of 13 residues. Trimming cost V 3 bases and J 6 bases; bases outside gene matches: 1. CDR3 nucleotides: TGTGCCAGCAGTTTCGACAGGGGTCAGCCCCAGCATTTT. Protein product: CASSFDRGQPQHF.

V gene TRBV4-2 combines with J gene TRBJ2-1; D is possibly TRBD1 or TRBD2 (5 bases each). The CDR3 contains 16 residues. V lost 0 bases and J lost 9, with 18 bases in between. Germline loops: CDR1 LGHNA, CDR2 YNFKEQ. The CDR3 here is CASSQDHSSGAGEQFF. In DNA form, the CDR3 reads TGTGCCAGCAGCCAAGATCATTCATCCGGGGCTGGTGAGCAGTTCTTC.

This clonotype has only a few counts. The chain has TRBV20-1 and TRBJ2-7; tentative D call: TRBD2 (5 bases). Germline values: CDR1 DFQATT, CDR2 SNEGSKA (reference sequence). V lost 1 base and J lost 2, with 18 bases in between. The CDR3 is made up of 16 amino acids. Written as DNA, the CDR3 is TGCAGTGCTAGAGGGGCAAAAGTGAGGGAACCCTACGAGCAGTACTTC. Encoded protein: CSARGAKVREPYEQYF.

This clonotype was observed a few times. This chain connects TRBV12-3 or TRBV12-4 to TRBJ2-5, with 12 bases identical to TRBD2. The CDR3 covers 17 residues. The ends lost 3 bases at V and 5 bases at J; junction bases unmatched: 10. The CDR3, as DNA: TGTGCCAGCAGTTTTTTTGCGACTAGCGGGAGCCCGGAGACCCAGTACTTC. It codes for CASSFFATSGSPETQYF.

V is TRBV7-3 and J is TRBJ1-6; 7 bases align to TRBD1. CDR1 and CDR2 (germline): SGHTA, FQGTGA. The CDR3 runs 17 residues. J lost 7 bases, V lost 2 bases, and 11 bases had no gene match. CDR3 DNA sequence: TGTGCCAGCAGCTTATTTAGAGGGGGCGGAAAAAATTCACCCCTCCACTTT. Protein: CASSLFRGGGKNSPLHF. Full variable domain (remainder filled in from reference TRBV7-3 and TRBJ1-6): GAGVSQTPSNKVTEKGKYVELRCDPISGHTALYWYRQSLGQGPEFLIYFQGTGAADDSGLPNDRFFAVRPEGSVSTLKIQRTERGDSAVYLCASSLFRGGGKNSPLHFGNGTRLTVT.

The genes are TRBV9 and TRBJ2-3; no reliable D call. This CDR3 has 15 residues. With 1 base removed from V and 2 bases from J, the gap between germline ends came to 11 bases. From germline, CDR1 is SGDLS and CDR2 YYNGEE. CDR3 DNA: TGTGCCAGCAGCGTAATGTCCTACACCACAGATACGCAGTATTTT. It codes for CASSVMSYTTDTQYF.

This clonotype occurred many times. This sequence joins TRBV6-5 and TRBJ2-7, with 11 bases that match TRBD2. Germline CDR1 is MNHEY and CDR2 is SVGAGI. This CDR3 is 16 amino acids long. V lost 4 bases and J lost 3; bases outside the gene matches: 8. The CDR3 spells CASSFYGTSGSYEQYF. In nucleotides, the CDR3 is TGTGCCAGCAGTTTCTACGGTACTAGCGGGAGCTACGAGCAGTACTTC.

This clonotype was detected many times. V usage is TRBV5-1 and J usage is TRBJ2-7, with D tentatively TRBD2 (6 bases). The germline V and J ends were trimmed by 0 bases and 1 base, with 11 bases remaining between them. Germline CDR1 SGHRS, CDR2 YFSETQ. The CDR3 is made up of 15 amino acids. The CDR3 sequence: CASSLAVGRSYEQYF. The CDR3 DNA reads TGCGCCAGCAGCTTGGCGGTCGGGAGATCCTACGAGCAGTACTTC.

This clonotype came up many times. The chain couples TRBV5-1 to TRBJ1-1; no clear D gene. Trimming left V 2 bases short and J 8 bases short, with 13 bases between. CDR1 and CDR2 (germline): SGHRS, YFSETQ. This CDR3 comprises 13 residues. CDR3 in DNA: TGCGCCAGCAGCTTAGAGGTTCTCGGGGAAGCTTTCTTT. Its translation is CASSLEVLGEAFF.

Only a few counts were recorded for this clonotype. This chain joins TRBV5-1 and TRBJ2-3, with D unresolved. V gave up 4 bases and J gave up 2 bases, with 17 bases separating them. Germline V gene lookup returns CDR1 SGHRS and CDR2 YFSETQ. The CDR3 runs to 16 residues. The CDR3 sequence is CASSARPYQDTDTQYF. The CDR3 coding sequence is TGCGCCAGCAGCGCGAGACCCTACCAAGACACAGATACGCAGTATTTT.

The chain uses TRBV27 and TRBJ2-3; 11 bases agree with TRBD2. The junction had 2 bases not matched to a gene; V was cut back by 2 bases and J by 7 bases. The CDR3 spans 14 residues. Germline V gene lookup returns CDR1 MNHEY and CDR2 SMNVEV (reference sequence). CDR3 bases: TGTGCCAGCAGTTTAACTAGCGGGAGAAATACGCAGTATTTT. It codes for CASSLTSGRNTQYF.

This clonotype came up many times. The chain is built from TRBV4-3 and TRBJ2-7, with D tentatively TRBD1 (5 bases). The CDR3 is 13 amino acids. Germline lookup yields CDR1 LGHNA and CDR2 YSLEER. Between the trimmed V and J ends, which lost 4 bases and 0 bases, there was a span of 7 bases. The CDR3 is CASSRGSSYEQYF. The CDR3 DNA reads TGCGCCAGCAGCCGGGGCAGCTCCTACGAGCAGTACTTC.

This clonotype came up a few times. The chain is built from TRBV7-9 and TRBJ2-7, with D maybe TRBD1 (5 bases). CDR3 length equals 13 residues. Per the germline V gene, CDR1 is SEHNR and CDR2 is FQNEAQ (reference sequence). V was clipped by 5 bases and J by 7 bases, with 15 bases between them. The CDR3 bases are TGTGCCAGCAGCACACAGGCCCCCGGAGAGCAGTACGTC. It codes for CASSTQAPGEQYV.

This clonotype has just a few counts. V gene TRBV27 combines with J gene TRBJ1-2; D gene uncertain. The CDR3 loop spans 14 amino acids. The germline gives CDR1 MNHEY, CDR2 SMNVEV (reference sequence). V lost 7 bases and J lost 7, with 19 bases in between. The chain's CDR3 is CASTRDGYRGGYTF. In DNA form, the CDR3 reads TGTGCCAGCACCCGCGACGGATATCGGGGTGGCTACACCTTC.

This clonotype was seen repeatedly, ten times or more. The V and J genes are TRBV12-3 or TRBV12-4 and TRBJ1-1; 9 bases align to TRBD1. Losses at the gene ends were 5 bases for V and 4 bases for J; bases not matched to a gene: 5. The CDR3 is made up of 14 amino acids. The CDR3 region has the DNA TGTGCCAGCAGTAACCGGGACAGGGCCACTGAAGCTTTCTTT. This encodes CASSNRDRATEAFF.